The 3 T cell receptor beta chains listed next were all sequenced from one sample in a study of T-cell memory formation after mild COVID-19. Via MiXCR, TCRdb re-called the 5' RACE reads, giving one row per CDR3 protein. The profile shows around 390,000 distinct CDR3 sequences, 15% to 20% of them singletons. Material for sequencing was PBMCs or a T cell subset sorted from them (not recorded which). The origin of the receptors is a man aged 18 to 35 who had mild COVID-19 (a few samples of this study predate the infection). Cell type and time point are not known.

The chain is built from TRBV10-2 and TRBJ2-3; maybe TRBD2 (6 bases). The CDR3 consists of 10 residues. V lost 8 bases and J lost 9, with 9 bases in between. From germline, CDR1 is WSHSY and CDR2 SAAADI. The CDR3 DNA sequence: TGCGCCAGCCTCCGGGGGACGCAGTATTTT. It codes for CASLRGTQYF.

The rearrangement uses TRBV6-5 and TRBJ2-1; 7 bases align to TRBD2. CDR1 and CDR2 from the germline V gene are MNHEY and SVGAGI. V shed 8 bases and J 8 bases; nucleotides not matched to a gene: 6. The CDR3 is made up of 12 amino acids. For the CDR3, the DNA is TGTGCCAGCTCCGACGCGGGGGATGAGCAGTTCTTC. This sequence encodes CASSDAGDEQFF.

This clonotype occurred a few times. V usage is TRBV29-1 and J usage is TRBJ2-2, with a tentative D call TRBD1 (6 bases). This CDR3 has 14 residues. CDR1 is SQVTM and CDR2 is ANQGSEA in the germline V gene. Trimming removed 5 bases from V and 1 base from J, with 11 bases in between. DNA of the CDR3: TGCAGCGTTTTACAGGGCCTGAACACCGGGGAGCTGTTTTTT. It codes for CSVLQGLNTGELFF.